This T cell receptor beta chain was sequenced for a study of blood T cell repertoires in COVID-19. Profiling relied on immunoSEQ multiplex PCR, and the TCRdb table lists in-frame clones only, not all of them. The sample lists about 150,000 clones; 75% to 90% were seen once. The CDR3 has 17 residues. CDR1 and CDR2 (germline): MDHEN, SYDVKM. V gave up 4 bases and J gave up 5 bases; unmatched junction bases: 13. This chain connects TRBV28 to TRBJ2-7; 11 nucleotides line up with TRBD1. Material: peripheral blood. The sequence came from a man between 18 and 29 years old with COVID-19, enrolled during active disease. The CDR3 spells CASSSPGQGANVHEQYF. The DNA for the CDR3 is TGTGCCAGCAGTTCCCCAGGACAGGGGGCGAACGTCCACGAGCAGTACTTC.